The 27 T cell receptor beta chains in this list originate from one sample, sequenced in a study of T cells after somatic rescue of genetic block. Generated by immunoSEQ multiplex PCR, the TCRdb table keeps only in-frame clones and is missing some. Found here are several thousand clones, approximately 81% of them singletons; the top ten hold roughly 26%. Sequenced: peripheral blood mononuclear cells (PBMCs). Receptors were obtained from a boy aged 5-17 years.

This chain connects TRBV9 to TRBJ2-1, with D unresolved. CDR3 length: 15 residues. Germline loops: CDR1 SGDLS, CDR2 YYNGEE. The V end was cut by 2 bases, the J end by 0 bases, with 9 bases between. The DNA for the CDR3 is TGTGCCAGCAGCGTTCAGGCCAGCTCCTACAATGAGCAGTTCTTC. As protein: CASSVQASSYNEQFF.

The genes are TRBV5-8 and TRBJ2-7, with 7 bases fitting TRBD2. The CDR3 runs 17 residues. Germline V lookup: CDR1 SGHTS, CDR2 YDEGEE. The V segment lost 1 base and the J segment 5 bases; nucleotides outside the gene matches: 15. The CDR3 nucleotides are TGTGCCAGCAGCTTGAAAGCAACCGGACTAGTAGTCCACGAGCAGTACTTC. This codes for CASSLKATGLVVHEQYF.

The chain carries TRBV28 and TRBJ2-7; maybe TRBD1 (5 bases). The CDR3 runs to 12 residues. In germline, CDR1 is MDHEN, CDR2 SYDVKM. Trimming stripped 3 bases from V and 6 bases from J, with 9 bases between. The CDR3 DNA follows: TGTGCCAGCAGTTTGCGCAGGGCCGAGCAGTACTTC. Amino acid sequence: CASSLRRAEQYF.

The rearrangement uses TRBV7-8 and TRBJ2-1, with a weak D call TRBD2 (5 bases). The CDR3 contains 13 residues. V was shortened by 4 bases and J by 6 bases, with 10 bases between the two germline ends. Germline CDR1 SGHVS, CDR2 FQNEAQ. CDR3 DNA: TGTGCCAGCAGCTCGGACTGGGCCAATGAGCAGTTCTTC. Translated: CASSSDWANEQFF.

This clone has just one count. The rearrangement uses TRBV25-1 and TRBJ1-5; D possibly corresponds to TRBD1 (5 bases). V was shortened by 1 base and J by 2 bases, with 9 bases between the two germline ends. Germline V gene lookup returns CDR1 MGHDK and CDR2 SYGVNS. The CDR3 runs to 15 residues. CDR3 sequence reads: CASSESGGGNQPQHF. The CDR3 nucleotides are TGTGCCAGCAGTGAATCCGGGGGGGGCAATCAGCCCCAGCATTTT. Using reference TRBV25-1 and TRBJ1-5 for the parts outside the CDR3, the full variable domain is EADIYQTPRYLVIGTGKKITLECSQTMGHDKMYWYQQDPGMELHLIHYSYGVNSTEKGDLSSESTVSRIRTEHFPLTLESARPSHTSQYLCASSESGGGNQPQHFGDGTRLSIL.

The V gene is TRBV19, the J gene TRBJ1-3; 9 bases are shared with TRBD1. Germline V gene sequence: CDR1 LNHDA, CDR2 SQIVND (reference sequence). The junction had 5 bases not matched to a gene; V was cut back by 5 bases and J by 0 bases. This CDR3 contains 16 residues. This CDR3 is CASSVTGGDSGNTIYF. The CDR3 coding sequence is TGTGCCAGTAGTGTGACAGGGGGGGACTCTGGAAACACCATATATTTT.

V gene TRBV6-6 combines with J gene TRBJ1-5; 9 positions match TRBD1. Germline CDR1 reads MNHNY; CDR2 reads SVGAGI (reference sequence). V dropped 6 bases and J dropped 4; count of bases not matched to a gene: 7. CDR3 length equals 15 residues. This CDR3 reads CASSRGDRANQPQHF. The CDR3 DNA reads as TGTGCCAGCAGCAGGGGGGACAGGGCAAATCAGCCCCAGCATTTT.

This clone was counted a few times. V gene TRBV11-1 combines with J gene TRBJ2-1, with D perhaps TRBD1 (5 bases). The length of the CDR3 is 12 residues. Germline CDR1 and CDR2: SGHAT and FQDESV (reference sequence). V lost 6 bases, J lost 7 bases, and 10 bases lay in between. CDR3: CASRRQGNEQFF. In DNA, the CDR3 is TGTGCCAGCAGGCGCCAGGGAAATGAGCAGTTCTTC.

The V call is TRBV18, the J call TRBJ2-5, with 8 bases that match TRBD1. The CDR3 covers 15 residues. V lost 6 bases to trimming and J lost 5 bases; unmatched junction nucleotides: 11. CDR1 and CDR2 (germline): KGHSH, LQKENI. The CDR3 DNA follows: TGTGCCAGCTCCAGATCTACCGGGACAGGCGAGACCCAGTACTTC. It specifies CASSRSTGTGETQYF.

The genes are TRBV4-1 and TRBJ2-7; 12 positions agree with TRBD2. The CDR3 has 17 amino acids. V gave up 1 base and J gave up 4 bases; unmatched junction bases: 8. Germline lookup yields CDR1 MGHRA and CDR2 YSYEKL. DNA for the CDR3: TGCGCCAGCAGCCAAGTGCCTAGCGGGGGGGCCACTTACGAGCAGTACTTC. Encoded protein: CASSQVPSGGATYEQYF.

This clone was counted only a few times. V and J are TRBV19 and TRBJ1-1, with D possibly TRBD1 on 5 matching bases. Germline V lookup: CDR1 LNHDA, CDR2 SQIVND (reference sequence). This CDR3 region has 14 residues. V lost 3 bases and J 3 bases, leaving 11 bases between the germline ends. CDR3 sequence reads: CASSIVRGDTEAFF. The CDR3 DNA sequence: TGTGCCAGTAGTATCGTGAGGGGTGACACTGAAGCTTTCTTT.

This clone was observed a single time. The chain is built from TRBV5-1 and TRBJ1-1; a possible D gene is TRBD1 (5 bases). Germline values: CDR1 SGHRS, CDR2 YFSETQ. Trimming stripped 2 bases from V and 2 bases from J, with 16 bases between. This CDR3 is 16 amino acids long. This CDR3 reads CASSFKQGGYNTEAFF. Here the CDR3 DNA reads TGCGCCAGCAGCTTCAAGCAGGGTGGGTATAACACTGAAGCTTTCTTT.

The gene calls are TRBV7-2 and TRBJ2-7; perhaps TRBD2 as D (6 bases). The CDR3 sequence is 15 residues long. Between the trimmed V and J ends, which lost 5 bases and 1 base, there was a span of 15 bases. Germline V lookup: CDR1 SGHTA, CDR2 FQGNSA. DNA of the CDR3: TGTGCCAGCAGCCTCCATGGGACTCTGTCCTACGAGCAGTACTTC. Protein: CASSLHGTLSYEQYF. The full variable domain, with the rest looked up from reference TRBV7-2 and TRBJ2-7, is GAGVSQSPSNKVTEKGKDVELRCDPISGHTALYWYRQSLGQGLEFLIYFQGNSAPDKSGLPSDRFSAERTGGSVSTLTIQRTQQEDSAVYLCASSLHGTLSYEQYFGPGTRLTVT.

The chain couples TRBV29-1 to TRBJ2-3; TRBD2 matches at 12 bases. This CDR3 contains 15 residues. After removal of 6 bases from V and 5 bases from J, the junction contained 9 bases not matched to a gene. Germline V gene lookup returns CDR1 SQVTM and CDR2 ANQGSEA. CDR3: CSVPRLAGVKDTQYF. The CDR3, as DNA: TGCAGCGTGCCACGACTAGCGGGAGTAAAAGATACGCAGTATTTT.

The CDR3 bases are TGTGCCAGCAGCTTTACACATGAAAAACTGTTTTTT. Encoded protein: CASSFTHEKLFF. The chain recombines TRBV11-2 with TRBJ1-4; D remains ambiguous. Trimming shortened V by 3 bases and J by 6 bases, and 5 bases separated the two germline ends. This CDR3 spans 12 amino acids. Germline V gene sequence: CDR1 SGHAT, CDR2 FQNNGV. The full variable domain, rest sourced from reference TRBV11-2 and TRBJ1-4, is EAGVAQSPRYKIIEKRQSVAFWCNPISGHATLYWYQQILGQGPKLLIQFQNNGVVDDSQLPKDRFSAERLKGVDSTLKIQPAKLEDSAVYLCASSFTHEKLFFGSGTQLSVL.

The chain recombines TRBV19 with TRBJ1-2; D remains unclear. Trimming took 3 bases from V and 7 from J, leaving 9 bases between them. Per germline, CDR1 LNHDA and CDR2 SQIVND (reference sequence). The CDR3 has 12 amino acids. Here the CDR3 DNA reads TGTGCCAGTAGTATGGGCAGGAGTGGCTACACCTTC. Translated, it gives CASSMGRSGYTF.

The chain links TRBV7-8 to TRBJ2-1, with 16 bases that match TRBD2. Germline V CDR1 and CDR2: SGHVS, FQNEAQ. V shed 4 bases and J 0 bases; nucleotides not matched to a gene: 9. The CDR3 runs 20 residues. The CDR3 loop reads CASSSYPGLAGGSSYNEQFF. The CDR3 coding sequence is TGTGCCAGCAGCTCATACCCGGGACTAGCGGGGGGGAGCTCCTACAATGAGCAGTTCTTC.

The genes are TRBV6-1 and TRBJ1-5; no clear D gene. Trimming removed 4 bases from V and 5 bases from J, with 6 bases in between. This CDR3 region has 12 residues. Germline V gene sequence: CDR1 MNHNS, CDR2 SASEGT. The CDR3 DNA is TGTGCCAGCAGTGCCGGGGATCAGCCCCAGCATTTT. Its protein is CASSAGDQPQHF.

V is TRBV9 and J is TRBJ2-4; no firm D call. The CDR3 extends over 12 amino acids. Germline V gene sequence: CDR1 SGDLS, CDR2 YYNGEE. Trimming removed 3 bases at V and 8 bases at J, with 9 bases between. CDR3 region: CASSDRRHIQYF. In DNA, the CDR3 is TGTGCCAGCAGCGACCGAAGGCACATTCAGTACTTC.

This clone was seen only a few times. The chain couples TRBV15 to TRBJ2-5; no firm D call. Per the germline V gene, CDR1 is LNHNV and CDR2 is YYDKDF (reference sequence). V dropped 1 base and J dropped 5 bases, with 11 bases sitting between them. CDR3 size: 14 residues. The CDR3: CATSRVSYGETQYF. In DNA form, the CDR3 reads TGTGCCACCAGCAGAGTTAGCTACGGGGAGACCCAGTACTTC.

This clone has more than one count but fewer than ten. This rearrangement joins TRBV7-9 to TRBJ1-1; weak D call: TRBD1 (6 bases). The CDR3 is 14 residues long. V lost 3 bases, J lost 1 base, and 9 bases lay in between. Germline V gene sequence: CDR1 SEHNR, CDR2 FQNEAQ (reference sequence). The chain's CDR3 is CASSFGQTNTEAFF. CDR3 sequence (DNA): TGTGCCAGCAGCTTTGGACAGACGAACACTGAAGCTTTCTTT.

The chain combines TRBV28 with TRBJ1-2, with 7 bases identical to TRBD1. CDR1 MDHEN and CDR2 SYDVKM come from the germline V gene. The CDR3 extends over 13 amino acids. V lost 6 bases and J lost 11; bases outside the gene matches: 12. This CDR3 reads CASSYGRGLPYTF. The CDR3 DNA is TGTGCCAGCAGCTACGGAAGGGGGCTCCCGTACACCTTC.

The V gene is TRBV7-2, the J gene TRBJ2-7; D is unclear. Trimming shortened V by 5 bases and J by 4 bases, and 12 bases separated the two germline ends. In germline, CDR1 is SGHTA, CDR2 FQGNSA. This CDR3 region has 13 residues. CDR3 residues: CASSHSSPYEQYF. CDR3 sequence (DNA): TGTGCCAGCAGCCACTCCTCACCGTACGAGCAGTACTTC.

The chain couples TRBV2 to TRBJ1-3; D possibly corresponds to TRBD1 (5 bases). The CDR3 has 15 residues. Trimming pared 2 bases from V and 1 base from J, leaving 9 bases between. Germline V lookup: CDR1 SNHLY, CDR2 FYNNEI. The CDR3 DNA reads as TGTGCCAGCAGTGAACAGGGTCCTTCTGGAAACACCATATATTTT. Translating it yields CASSEQGPSGNTIYF.

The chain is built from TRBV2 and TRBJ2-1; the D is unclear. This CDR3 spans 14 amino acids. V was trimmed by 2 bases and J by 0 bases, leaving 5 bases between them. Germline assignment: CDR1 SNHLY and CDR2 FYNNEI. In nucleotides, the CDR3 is TGTGCCAGCAGTGAACGGAGCTCCTACAATGAGCAGTTCTTC. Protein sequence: CASSERSSYNEQFF.

The CDR3 reads CASSPPSTPDTQYF. The CDR3 DNA reads TGTGCCAGCAGCCCTCCCTCAACTCCAGATACGCAGTATTTT. V usage is TRBV4-2 and J usage is TRBJ2-3, with no clear D. V lost 4 bases and J 4 bases, leaving 12 bases between the germline ends. Germline-derived CDR1 and CDR2 are LGHNA and YNFKEQ. There are 14 residues in the CDR3.

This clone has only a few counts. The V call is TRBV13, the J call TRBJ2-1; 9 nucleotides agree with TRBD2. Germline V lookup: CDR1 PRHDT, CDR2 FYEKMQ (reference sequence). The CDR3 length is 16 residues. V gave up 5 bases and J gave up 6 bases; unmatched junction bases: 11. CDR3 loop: CASSPLRAGGRNEQFF. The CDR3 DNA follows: TGTGCCAGCAGCCCCCTCCGAGCGGGAGGTCGCAATGAGCAGTTCTTC. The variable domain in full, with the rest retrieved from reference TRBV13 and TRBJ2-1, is AAGVIQSPRHLIKEKRETATLKCYPIPRHDTVYWYQQGPGQDPQFLISFYEKMQSDKGSIPDRFSAQQFSDYHSELNMSSLELGDSALYFCASSPLRAGGRNEQFFGPGTRLTVL.